This T cell receptor beta chain derives from a study of blood T cell repertoires in COVID-19. Looking at the study overall: PBMCs, B-cell-depleted T cells, or T cells provided the cDNA or gDNA that made up the material.

The table came from immunoSEQ multiplex PCR; TCRdb's copy has only in-frame clones and leaves some out. Here the sample spans 100,000 to 150,000 clones, roughly 90% being singletons. Germline values: CDR1 SGHDN, CDR2 FVKESK. V dropped 3 bases and J dropped 3; count of bases not matched to a gene: 14. This CDR3 comprises 17 residues. The sequence came from a middle-aged man with acute or convalescent COVID-19. The sample taken for sequencing was peripheral blood. The rearrangement uses TRBV14 and TRBJ2-7; 7 bases agree with TRBD1. The chain's CDR3 is CASSHWTGELGIYEQYF. The CDR3 region has the DNA TGTGCCAGCAGCCACTGGACAGGAGAGCTGGGTATCTACGAGCAGTACTTC.